The clone carrying this T cell receptor (beta chain) was found a few times. Aged about 6 to 95, donors were systemically healthy Caucasians from Russia. A J-beta primer mix and a sample-barcoded 5' primer were used in a second PCR of about 6 to 12 cycles. The template-switch adaptor, which had 12 random nucleotides, put a tag on each cDNA molecule. In TCRdb, the 5' RACE reads were re-called with MiXCR into one record per CDR3 protein. Among some 1,000,000 distinct CDR3 sequences listed, less than 25% were seen once. This specimen belongs to a study of blood T cells in healthy people across ages. The data also belong to a second study, concerning T cells of mothers and their children. That work contributes: The study recruited a few healthy Caucasian mothers and their six children as donors.

The specimen sequenced was blood. The sequence was collected from a girl between 2 and 10 years old in good health.

The CDR3 region has the DNA TGTGCCAGCAGGGGGGACCTCTACAATGAGCAGTTCTTC. This sequence encodes CASRGDLYNEQFF. The gene calls are TRBV12-3 or TRBV12-4 and TRBJ2-1; D assignment may be TRBD1 or TRBD2 (5 bases each). This CDR3 has 13 residues. The ends were cut back, 6 bases at V and 3 bases at J, with 9 bases in the middle.